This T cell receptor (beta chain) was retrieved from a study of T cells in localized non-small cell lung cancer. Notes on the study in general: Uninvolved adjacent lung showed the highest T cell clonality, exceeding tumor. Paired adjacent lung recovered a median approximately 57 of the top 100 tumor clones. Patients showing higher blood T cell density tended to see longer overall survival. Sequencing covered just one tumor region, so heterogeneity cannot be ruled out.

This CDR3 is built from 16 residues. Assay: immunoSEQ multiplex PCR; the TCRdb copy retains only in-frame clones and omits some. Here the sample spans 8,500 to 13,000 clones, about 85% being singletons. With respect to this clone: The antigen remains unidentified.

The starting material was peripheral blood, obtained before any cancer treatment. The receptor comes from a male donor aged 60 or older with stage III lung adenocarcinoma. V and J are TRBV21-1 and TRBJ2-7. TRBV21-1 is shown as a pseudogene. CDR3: CASSKVRGIKRGEQYF. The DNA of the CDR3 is TGTGCCAGCAGCAAGGTACGGGGTATCAAGAGGGGCGAGCAGTACTTC.